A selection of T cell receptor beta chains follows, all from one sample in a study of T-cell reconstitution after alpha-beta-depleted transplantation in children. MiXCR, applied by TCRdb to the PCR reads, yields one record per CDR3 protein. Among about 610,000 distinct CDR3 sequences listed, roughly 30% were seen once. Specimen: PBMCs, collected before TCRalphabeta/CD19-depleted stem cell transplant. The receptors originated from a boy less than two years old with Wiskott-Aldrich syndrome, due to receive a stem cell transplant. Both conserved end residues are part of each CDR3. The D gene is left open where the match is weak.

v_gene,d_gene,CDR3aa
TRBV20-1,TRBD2,CSASSGIGEQFF
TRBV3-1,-,CASSQFVLASAYEQYF
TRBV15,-,CATSREPQRDYGYTF
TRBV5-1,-,CASNLDATSSGANVLTF
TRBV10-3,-,CAISESAETGELFF
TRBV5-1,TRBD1,CASSAQGGYGYTF
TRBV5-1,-,CASSRGPGASTDTQYF
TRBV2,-,CASSVDGPYEQYF
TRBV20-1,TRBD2,CSAPLAGTTDTQYF
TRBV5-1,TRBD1,CASSDRTGVQPQHF
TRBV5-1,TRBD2,CASSLGLAGGLAGANVLTF
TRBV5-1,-,CASSLDTPYNEQFF
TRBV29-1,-,CSVDSGNEQYF
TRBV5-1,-,CASSLPPARLVRDKRGDEQFF
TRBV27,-,CASSLKGRETQYF
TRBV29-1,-,CSVDVSTDTQYF
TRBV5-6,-,CASSSIGGGFGETQYF
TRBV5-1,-,CASSLTGDIPVSYEQYF
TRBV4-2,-,CASSQEVVSYEQYF
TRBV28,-,CASSSRDINQPQHF
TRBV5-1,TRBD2,CASSGVAGGPFEQFF
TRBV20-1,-,CSAKDRRAGELFF
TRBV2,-,CASRKEPGATYEQYF
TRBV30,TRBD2,CAGTLSGSPDTQYF
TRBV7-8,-,CASKRFRQETQYF
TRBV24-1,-,CATSDFTRGETQYF
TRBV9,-,CASSAVGDSYNEQFF
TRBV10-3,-,CAISTSLGAYEQYF
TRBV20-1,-,CSATLYNEQFF
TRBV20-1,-,CSARDPYEQYF
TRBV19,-,CASGDTVNEKLFF
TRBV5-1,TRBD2,CASSSLLAGGPGEQFF
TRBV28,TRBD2,CASSLPGGVYRTTYEQYF
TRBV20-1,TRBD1,CSAKPIEGGLSYNEQFF
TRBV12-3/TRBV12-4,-,CASSFRGGEEKLFF
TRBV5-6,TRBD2,CASSSRTSGSLEQYF
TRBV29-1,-,CSVEQATDTQYF
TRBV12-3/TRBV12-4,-,CASTRLSGEQFF
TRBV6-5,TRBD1,CASSWTGMNTEAFF
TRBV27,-,CASSNSMNTEAFF
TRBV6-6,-,CASRVTETQYF
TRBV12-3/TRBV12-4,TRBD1,CASRNRGQGNTEAFF
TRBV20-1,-,CSALPQNYGYTF
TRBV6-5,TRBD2,CASSYSATSGRGNEQFF
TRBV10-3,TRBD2,CAIREREGPGANVLTF
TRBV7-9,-,CASSLPAAGTEKLFF